A single sample is the source of the 11 T cell receptor beta chains below, sequenced in a study of blood T cell repertoires in COVID-19. Method: immunoSEQ multiplex PCR; TCRdb's copy keeps in-frame clones and lacks some. This sample yields about 36,000 clones, of which approximately 86% are seen a single time; approximately 15% belongs to the top ten. The sample comprised peripheral blood. These receptors all stem from a human donor in a cohort sampled during active COVID-19.

This clone was found once. V gene TRBV18 combines with J gene TRBJ2-6; D possibly corresponds to TRBD2 (6 bases). The germline CDR1 and CDR2 sequences are KGHSH and LQKENI. The CDR3 runs to 16 residues. Trimming stripped 6 bases from V and 0 bases from J, with 12 bases between. The CDR3 region is CASSPLAPSGANVLTF. CDR3 coding DNA: TGTGCCAGCTCCCCCCTAGCGCCCTCTGGGGCCAACGTCCTGACTTTC.

Only one count was recorded for this clone. The chain is built from TRBV11-3 and TRBJ2-3; weak D call: TRBD2 (6 bases). Trimming shortened V by 1 base and J by 2 bases, and 13 bases separated the two germline ends. CDR1 and CDR2 (germline): SGHNT, YENEEA. The CDR3 has 16 amino acids. As DNA, the CDR3 is TGTGCCAGCAGCTTAGGTCTGAGGACTAACACAGATACGCAGTATTTT. Encoded protein: CASSLGLRTNTDTQYF.

V is TRBV15 and J is TRBJ1-5; 7 nucleotides agree with TRBD1. The CDR3 loop spans 15 amino acids. The V and J ends lost 1 base and 2 bases, in that order; junction bases with no gene match: 2. Germline V gene lookup returns CDR1 LNHNV and CDR2 YYDKDF (reference sequence). CDR3 nucleotide sequence: TGTGCCACCAGCAGAGGACAGGGACGCAATCAGCCCCAGCATTTT. As protein: CATSRGQGRNQPQHF.

J is TRBJ1-2 and V is TRBV19, with a weak D call TRBD1 (6 bases). The CDR3 covers 15 residues. V lost 3 bases to trimming and J lost 4 bases, with 15 bases between them. The V gene's germline CDR1 is LNHDA and CDR2 SQIVND (reference sequence). CDR3 nucleotide sequence: TGTGCCAGTAGTATGGGAGACAGGTTCCTCTATGGCTACACCTTC. This codes for CASSMGDRFLYGYTF.

The rearrangement links TRBV4-2 to TRBJ2-3; TRBD1 matches at 7 bases. This CDR3 comprises 14 residues. The V segment lost 3 bases and the J segment 6 bases; nucleotides outside the gene matches: 6. Germline V gene sequence: CDR1 LGHNA, CDR2 YNFKEQ. The CDR3 DNA is TGTGCCAGCAGCCAGGAACAGGGGCGCGATACGCAGTATTTT. Protein product: CASSQEQGRDTQYF.

Only one count was recorded for this clone. The CDR3 bases are TGTGCCAGCAGCTCAATCGTCAGGACAGGGCCTTACGAGCAGTACTTC. It is translated as CASSSIVRTGPYEQYF. The chain combines TRBV7-6 with TRBJ2-7; TRBD1 agrees at 8 bases. The germline CDR1 and CDR2 sequences are SGHVS and FNYEAQ. The CDR3 is 16 residues long. Unmatched junction bases numbered 12, after V lost 4 bases and J lost 4 bases.

Of note for this clone: Distinct nucleotide sequences in the sample also encode this CDR3. The chain is built from TRBV6-2 or TRBV6-3 and TRBJ1-2, with D possibly TRBD1 on 6 matching bases. V was pared by 6 bases and J by 5 bases, with 10 bases between. Germline-derived CDR1 and CDR2 are MNHEY and SVGEGT. The CDR3 length is 12 residues. The CDR3 here is CASSPQGYGYTF. DNA of the CDR3: TGTGCCAGCAGCCCACAGGGTTATGGCTACACCTTC.

DNA of the CDR3: TGTGCCAGCAGTCAGGGGGCAGGCTATGGCTACACCTTC. This codes for CASSQGAGYGYTF. The chain links TRBV5-6 to TRBJ1-2, with 8 bases that match TRBD1. The CDR3 covers 13 residues. The germline V gene encodes CDR1 SGHDT and CDR2 YYEEEE. The junction had 4 bases not matched to a gene; V was cut back by 5 bases and J by 4 bases. Looking up the rest from reference TRBV5-6 and TRBJ1-2 gives the full variable domain: DAGVTQSPTHLIKTRGQQVTLRCSPKSGHDTVSWYQQALGQGPQFIFQYYEEEERQRGNFPDRFSGHQFPNYSSELNVNALLLGDSALYLCASSQGAGYGYTFGSGTRLTVV.

V and J are TRBV28 and TRBJ1-2; 9 bases map to TRBD1. This CDR3 has 13 amino acids. Germline trimming cut 7 bases from V and 8 bases from J; bases unmatched to any gene: 8. Germline CDR1 is MDHEN and CDR2 is SYDVKM. The DNA for the CDR3 is TGTGCCAGCACCCAGGACAGGGGAAGGGGCTACACCTTC. This codes for CASTQDRGRGYTF.

This clone was recorded only once. The V gene is TRBV25-1, the J gene TRBJ2-7; tentatively, D is TRBD2 (6 bases). The CDR3 consists of 13 residues. Trimming removed 3 bases at V and 3 bases at J, with 9 bases between. Germline values: CDR1 MGHDK, CDR2 SYGVNS. The CDR3 reads CASSEIAVYEQYF. CDR3 in DNA: TGTGCCAGCAGTGAGATAGCGGTCTACGAGCAGTACTTC.

This clone was seen a single time. The chain carries TRBV7-2 and TRBJ2-3; 9 bases fit TRBD1. With 4 bases clipped from V and 3 bases from J, the junction kept 5 bases outside the gene matches. The CDR3 runs 15 residues. Germline V gene data show CDR1 as SGHTA and CDR2 as FQGNSA. The CDR3 DNA reads TGTGCCAGCAGCTCCTGGGACAGGGAGACAGATACGCAGTATTTT. It specifies CASSSWDRETDTQYF. The complete variable domain, with remaining parts taken from reference TRBV7-2 and TRBJ2-3, reads GAGVSQSPSNKVTEKGKDVELRCDPISGHTALYWYRQSLGQGLEFLIYFQGNSAPDKSGLPSDRFSAERTGGSVSTLTIQRTQQEDSAVYLCASSSWDRETDTQYFGPGTRLTVL.